A selection of T cell receptor beta chains follows, all from one sample in a study of cytomegalovirus exposure and HLA in healthy donors. TCRdb keeps only in-frame clones here, not all; method: immunoSEQ multiplex PCR. The data show about 150,000 clones, around 79% seen once. Sample: PBMCs. The receptors originated from a man aged 50-59 years in good health and CMV-seropositive. Both conserved end residues are part of each CDR3. The order of the fields is V gene, J gene, CDR3 protein.

v_call: TRBV28
j_call: TRBJ1-2
cdr3_aa: CASRPSGFNYGYTF

v_call: TRBV4-1
j_call: TRBJ1-2
cdr3_aa: CASSQAGQPPNYGYTF

v_call: TRBV4-1
j_call: TRBJ1-2
cdr3_aa: CASSQETQGDYGYTF

v_call: TRBV2
j_call: TRBJ2-5
cdr3_aa: CASSGGGSIRQETQYF

v_call: TRBV5-4
j_call: TRBJ1-3
cdr3_aa: CASSLVGTADTIYF

v_call: TRBV5-4
j_call: TRBJ1-1
cdr3_aa: CASSLRTGTLNTEAFF

v_call: TRBV28
j_call: TRBJ2-1
cdr3_aa: CATQQGALEQFF

v_call: TRBV2
j_call: TRBJ1-1
cdr3_aa: CASSPRGRGTEAFF

v_call: TRBV5-1
j_call: TRBJ2-5
cdr3_aa: CASSTDRPLAGYQETQYF

v_call: TRBV5-1
j_call: TRBJ1-1
cdr3_aa: CASTTGGDTEAFF

v_call: TRBV2
j_call: TRBJ2-7
cdr3_aa: CASQTNRDRGNEQYF

v_call: TRBV9
j_call: TRBJ2-1
cdr3_aa: CASSVGTSGDYNEQFF

v_call: TRBV6-5
j_call: TRBJ1-1
cdr3_aa: CASKDRNTEAFF

v_call: TRBV7-9
j_call: TRBJ2-2
cdr3_aa: CSSSVGLAPNTGELFF

v_call: TRBV5-6
j_call: TRBJ2-6
cdr3_aa: CASSLRFVTASGANVLTF

v_call: TRBV7-2
j_call: TRBJ1-5
cdr3_aa: CASSLGEGRPQHF

v_call: TRBV11-1
j_call: TRBJ1-1
cdr3_aa: CASSPEGDLTEAFF

v_call: TRBV2
j_call: TRBJ2-7
cdr3_aa: CASSERREAEQYF

v_call: TRBV9
j_call: TRBJ1-3
cdr3_aa: CASSVLSASGNTIYF

v_call: TRBV6-6
j_call: TRBJ1-5
cdr3_aa: CASSSPGMANQPQHF